What follows are 26 T cell receptor beta chains derived from one specimen sequenced in a study of radiotherapy plus CTLA-4 blockade in lung cancer. Generated by immunoSEQ multiplex PCR, the TCRdb table keeps only in-frame clones and is missing some. The table has over 50,000 clones, more than 60% seen once. This sample comprised peripheral blood, obtained from a patient treated with radiotherapy plus ipilimumab. These receptors originate from a human donor with non-small cell lung cancer who had a partial response to radiotherapy plus ipilimumab.

The chain combines TRBV29-1 with TRBJ2-2; 9 bases match TRBD2. V lost 7 bases to trimming and J lost 0 bases; unmatched junction nucleotides: 3. This CDR3 is built from 14 residues. Per the germline V gene, CDR1 is SQVTM and CDR2 is ANQGSEA. In nucleotides, the CDR3 is TGCAGCGCCTCTAGCGGGGCGAACACCGGGGAGCTGTTTTTT. Translating it yields CSASSGANTGELFF.

The chain combines TRBV10-3 with TRBJ2-3; D unresolved. This CDR3 comprises 13 residues. Germline CDR1 and CDR2: ENHRY and SYGVKD. Trimming took 10 bases from V and 1 from J, leaving 12 bases between them. This CDR3 is CATEDKRTDTQYF. The CDR3 bases are TGTGCCACTGAAGACAAACGCACAGATACGCAGTATTTT.

With respect to this clone: A read error may produce the germline difference seen at one junction end. The chain links TRBV6-1 to TRBJ1-2; 8 positions agree with TRBD1. CDR3 length: 13 residues. The V gene's germline CDR1 is MNHNS and CDR2 SASEGT. DNA of the CDR3: TGTGCCAGCAACGCAGGGACAGGCTATGACTACACCTTC. Amino acid sequence: CASNAGTGYDYTF.

The V gene is TRBV5-1, the J gene TRBJ2-3, with 7 bases fitting TRBD1. V trimming: 2 bases; J trimming: 4 bases; junction bases outside the gene matches: 4. CDR3 length: 14 amino acids. Germline V lookup: CDR1 SGHRS, CDR2 YFSETQ. Here the CDR3 reads CASSFGQVADTQYF. CDR3 in DNA: TGCGCCAGCAGCTTTGGACAGGTGGCAGATACGCAGTATTTT. The variable domain in full, with the rest retrieved from reference TRBV5-1 and TRBJ2-3, is KAGVTQTPRYLIKTRGQQVTLSCSPISGHRSVSWYQQTPGQGLQFLFEYFSETQRNKGNFPGRFSGRQFSNSRSEMNVSTLELGDSALYLCASSFGQVADTQYFGPGTRLTVL.

The rearrangement links TRBV5-1 to TRBJ2-7; 7 bases map to TRBD1. This CDR3 comprises 14 residues. The ends lost 2 bases at V and 0 bases at J; junction bases unmatched: 2. The germline V gene encodes CDR1 SGHRS and CDR2 YFSETQ. The CDR3 is CASSLQGTSYEQYF. CDR3 DNA: TGCGCCAGCAGCTTACAGGGGACCTCCTACGAGCAGTACTTC. The entire variable domain, with the rest obtained from reference TRBV5-1 and TRBJ2-7, is as follows: KAGVTQTPRYLIKTRGQQVTLSCSPISGHRSVSWYQQTPGQGLQFLFEYFSETQRNKGNFPGRFSGRQFSNSRSEMNVSTLELGDSALYLCASSLQGTSYEQYFGPGTRLTVT.

The V call is TRBV6-1, the J call TRBJ2-7; TRBD2 matches 10 bases. Germline CDR1 reads MNHNS; CDR2 reads SASEGT. The CDR3 extends over 13 amino acids. Here the CDR3 reads CASGLATTYEQYF. The CDR3 nucleotides read TGTGCGTCGGGACTAGCGACGACCTACGAGCAGTACTTC.

The CDR3 here is CASSLDTAYEQYF. CDR3 nucleotides: TGTGCCAGCAGTTTAGATACAGCCTACGAGCAGTACTTC. The chain joins TRBV28 to TRBJ2-7, with no clear D. The CDR3 extends over 13 amino acids. Germline CDR1 and CDR2: MDHEN and SYDVKM. Trimming left V 2 bases short and J 2 bases short, with 7 bases between. The full variable domain, completed using reference TRBV28 and TRBJ2-7, is DVKVTQSSRYLVKRTGEKVFLECVQDMDHENMFWYRQDPGLGLRLIYFSYDVKMKEKGDIPEGYSVSREKKERFSLILESASTNQTSMYLCASSLDTAYEQYFGPGTRLTVT.

The gene calls are TRBV9 and TRBJ2-1; a possible D gene is TRBD2 (6 bases). This CDR3 has 15 amino acids. Trimming removed 3 bases at V and 7 bases at J, with 17 bases between. In germline, CDR1 is SGDLS, CDR2 YYNGEE. This CDR3 is CASSALPGTLNEQFF. CDR3 nucleotides: TGTGCCAGCAGCGCCCTCCCCGGGACTCTGAATGAGCAGTTCTTC.

V and J are TRBV10-1 and TRBJ2-2; 9 bases match TRBD1. This CDR3 is built from 15 residues. The V gene's germline CDR1 is WNHNN and CDR2 SYGVQD (reference sequence). The ends lost 0 bases at V and 7 bases at J; junction bases unmatched: 3. The CDR3 loop is CASSESTGGHGELFF. CDR3 nucleotide sequence: TGCGCCAGCAGTGAGTCAACAGGGGGCCACGGGGAGCTGTTTTTT.

The rearrangement uses TRBV7-9 and TRBJ2-7; weak D call: TRBD2 (7 bases). CDR1 is SEHNR and CDR2 is FQNEAQ in the germline V gene (reference sequence). V was pared by 3 bases and J by 0 bases, with 15 bases between. This CDR3 has 16 residues. The CDR3 DNA reads TGTGCCAGCAGCTTTGGGGAGGGGGTCAGCTCCTACGAGCAGTACTTC. Its protein product is CASSFGEGVSSYEQYF.

The chain recombines TRBV6-1 with TRBJ2-3, with TRBD2 matching over 7 bases. The V gene's germline CDR1 is MNHNS and CDR2 SASEGT. The CDR3 is 15 residues long. J lost 3 bases, V lost 0 bases, and 3 bases had no gene match. The CDR3 spells CASSEASGATDTQYF. The CDR3 region has the DNA TGTGCCAGCAGTGAAGCGAGCGGGGCTACAGATACGCAGTATTTT.

The chain has TRBV6-4 and TRBJ2-3, with 7 bases lining up with TRBD2. Trimming at V came to 9 bases and at J to 10 bases, leaving 4 bases not matched to a gene. Germline assignment: CDR1 MRHNA and CDR2 SNTAGT. The CDR3 sequence is 10 residues long. CDR3 region: CARGLGAQYF. CDR3 in DNA: TGTGCCAGAGGACTAGGAGCGCAGTATTTT.

This chain connects TRBV5-1 to TRBJ2-2; the match to TRBD2 covers 7 bases. CDR1 SGHRS and CDR2 YFSETQ come from the germline V gene. The CDR3 has 16 residues. Trimming took 0 bases from V and 0 from J; bases not matched to a gene: 2. The CDR3 coding sequence is TGCGCCAGCAGCTTGGGTCTAGCGGCGAACACCGGGGAGCTGTTTTTT. It codes for CASSLGLAANTGELFF.

A single count supports this clone. V and J are TRBV7-9 and TRBJ2-5, with a weak D call TRBD1 (5 bases). This CDR3 has 13 amino acids. V lost 5 bases to trimming and J lost 4 bases, with 11 bases between them. Germline V gene data show CDR1 as SEHNR and CDR2 as FQNEAQ (reference sequence). The CDR3 loop is CASSPPRGETQYF. As DNA, the CDR3 is TGTGCCAGCAGCCCCCCAAGGGGAGAGACCCAGTACTTC.

The V call is TRBV19, the J call TRBJ1-1; 11 bases agree with TRBD1. V trimming: 6 bases; J trimming: 8 bases; junction bases outside the gene matches: 2. The CDR3 consists of 12 residues. Germline CDR1 and CDR2: LNHDA and SQIVND (reference sequence). CDR3 in DNA: TGTGCCAGTAGCCGGACAGGGGGCGAAGCTTTCTTT. Residues: CASSRTGGEAFF.

This rearrangement joins TRBV19 to TRBJ1-2; D might be TRBD1 (5 bases). Deletions cut 3 bases from V and 4 bases from J, with 12 bases between. The CDR3 totals 14 residues. Germline CDR1 is LNHDA and CDR2 is SQIVND (reference sequence). The DNA of the CDR3 is TGTGCCAGTAGTATTGAGGAGGGGACCTATGGCTACACCTTC. Protein: CASSIEEGTYGYTF.

V gene TRBV19 combines with J gene TRBJ1-4, with 9 bases that match TRBD1. The CDR3 is 14 residues long. Germline values: CDR1 LNHDA, CDR2 SQIVND (reference sequence). Germline trimming cut 3 bases from V and 6 bases from J; bases unmatched to any gene: 2. CDR3 sequence reads: CASSMRDRDEKLFF. CDR3 in DNA: TGTGCCAGTAGTATGAGGGACAGGGATGAAAAACTGTTTTTT.

The V and J genes are TRBV29-1 and TRBJ2-5, with D maybe TRBD1 (5 bases). CDR3 length: 12 amino acids. The V gene lost 4 bases and the J gene lost 4 bases, with 10 bases spanning the gap. CDR1 and CDR2 from the germline V gene are SQVTM and ANQGSEA. Here the CDR3 DNA reads TGCAGCGTTGTCAGGGATGCAGAGACCCAGTACTTC. Translated, it gives CSVVRDAETQYF.

This clone came up many times. This chain uses TRBV6-1 with TRBJ1-6; TRBD1 is a possible D gene (5 bases). This CDR3 comprises 14 residues. Looked up from germline, CDR1 is MNHNS and CDR2 is SASEGT. Trimming took 2 bases from V and 4 from J, leaving 6 bases between them. The CDR3 region has the DNA TGTGCCAGCAGTGAAACAGGATATAATTCACCCCTCCACTTT. It codes for CASSETGYNSPLHF.

DNA of the CDR3: TGTGCCAGCAGTAAGGACAGGGCCTCCTACGAGCAGTACTTC. Translation gives CASSKDRASYEQYF. This chain joins TRBV2 and TRBJ2-7; TRBD1 matches at 8 bases. Germline values: CDR1 SNHLY, CDR2 FYNNEI. V trimming: 5 bases; J trimming: 0 bases; junction bases outside the gene matches: 3. The CDR3 is made up of 14 amino acids.

This chain joins TRBV19 and TRBJ2-5; possible D gene TRBD1, 5 bases. The V gene's germline CDR1 is LNHDA and CDR2 SQIVND (reference sequence). The CDR3 sequence is 16 residues long. V shed 6 bases and J shed 5 bases, with 22 bases lying between them. CDR3: CASSPHIIQGGETQYF. Here the CDR3 DNA reads TGTGCCAGTAGCCCCCACATAATCCAGGGTGGCGAGACCCAGTACTTC.

As to this clone: Additional DNA sequences in this sample encode the identical CDR3. The V call is TRBV28, the J call TRBJ2-1; D is ambiguous. Trimming took 3 bases from V and 10 from J, leaving 10 bases between them. The germline gives CDR1 MDHEN, CDR2 SYDVKM. The CDR3 extends over 12 amino acids. CDR3 amino acids: CASSFSSGEQFF. The CDR3 DNA sequence: TGTGCCAGCAGTTTTTCCTCCGGGGAGCAGTTCTTC. The full variable domain, with the rest looked up from reference TRBV28 and TRBJ2-1, is DVKVTQSSRYLVKRTGEKVFLECVQDMDHENMFWYRQDPGLGLRLIYFSYDVKMKEKGDIPEGYSVSREKKERFSLILESASTNQTSMYLCASSFSSGEQFFGPGTRLTVL.

J is TRBJ2-7 and V is TRBV7-2; D is perhaps TRBD2 (6 bases). Germline CDR1 SGHTA, CDR2 FQGNSA. V gave up 4 bases and J gave up 5 bases, with 21 bases separating them. The CDR3 length is 16 residues. CDR3 sequence reads: CASSSQSGWVGDEQYF. The DNA for the CDR3 is TGTGCCAGCAGCTCTCAAAGCGGGTGGGTCGGTGACGAGCAGTACTTC.

V usage is TRBV5-1 and J usage is TRBJ2-1, with D possibly TRBD2 on 6 matching bases. CDR3 length: 14 amino acids. Germline V CDR1 and CDR2: SGHRS, YFSETQ. V shed 1 base and J shed 3 bases, with 8 bases lying between them. CDR3 in amino acids: CASSLKDYYNEQFF. CDR3 in DNA: TGCGCCAGCAGCTTGAAGGACTACTACAATGAGCAGTTCTTC.

V gene TRBV5-4 combines with J gene TRBJ1-2; D is possibly TRBD1 (6 bases). Germline CDR1 is SGHNT and CDR2 is YYREEE (reference sequence). This CDR3 contains 13 residues. The V end was cut by 6 bases, the J end by 4 bases, with 13 bases between. The CDR3 loop reads CASNLGGAYGYTF. The CDR3, as DNA: TGTGCCAGCAACCTGGGGGGGGCCTATGGCTACACCTTC.

The chain employs TRBV4-1 and TRBJ2-3; perhaps TRBD1 as D (5 bases). Germline V gene data show CDR1 as MGHRA and CDR2 as YSYEKL. The V end lost 1 base, the J end lost 10 bases, and 12 bases lay between the germline ends. The CDR3 runs 13 residues. The CDR3 DNA is TGCGCCAGCAGCCAAGGGACAAACGTGGCGCAGTATTTT. Its protein product is CASSQGTNVAQYF.